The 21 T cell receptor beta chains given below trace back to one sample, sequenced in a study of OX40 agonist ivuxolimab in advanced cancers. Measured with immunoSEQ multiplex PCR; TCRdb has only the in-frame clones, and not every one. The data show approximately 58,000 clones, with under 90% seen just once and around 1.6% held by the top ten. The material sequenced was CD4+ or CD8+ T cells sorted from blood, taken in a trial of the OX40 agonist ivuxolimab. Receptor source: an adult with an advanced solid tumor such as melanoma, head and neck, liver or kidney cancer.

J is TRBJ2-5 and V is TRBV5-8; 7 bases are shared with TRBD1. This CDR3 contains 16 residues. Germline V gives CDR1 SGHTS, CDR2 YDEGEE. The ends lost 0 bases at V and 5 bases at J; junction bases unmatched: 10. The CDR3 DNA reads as TGTGCCAGCAGCTTGGATGATCGTCCAGGGGGTGAGACCCAGTACTTC. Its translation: CASSLDDRPGGETQYF.

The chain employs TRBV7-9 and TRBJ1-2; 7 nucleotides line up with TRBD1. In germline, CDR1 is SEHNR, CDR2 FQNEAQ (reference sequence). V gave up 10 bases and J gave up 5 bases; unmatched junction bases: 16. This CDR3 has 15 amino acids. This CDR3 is CAIPTSGTEAYGYTF. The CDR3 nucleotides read TGTGCCATCCCCACTTCCGGGACAGAAGCTTATGGCTACACCTTC.

The CDR3 here is CASSPPGGGYNEQFF. CDR3 nucleotides: TGTGCCAGCAGCCCCCCCGGCGGGGGGTACAATGAGCAGTTCTTC. The chain joins TRBV7-9 to TRBJ2-1; 8 bases match TRBD2. With V trimmed by 5 bases and J by 4 bases, 7 bases remained unmatched. The germline V gene encodes CDR1 SEHNR and CDR2 FQNEAQ (reference sequence). The CDR3 is 15 residues long.

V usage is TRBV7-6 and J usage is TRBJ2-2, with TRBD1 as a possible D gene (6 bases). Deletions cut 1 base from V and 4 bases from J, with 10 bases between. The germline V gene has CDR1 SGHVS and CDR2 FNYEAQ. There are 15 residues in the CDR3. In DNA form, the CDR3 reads TGTGCCAGCAGCTTAGTTGGGGGCGGCACCGGGGAGCTGTTTTTT. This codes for CASSLVGGGTGELFF. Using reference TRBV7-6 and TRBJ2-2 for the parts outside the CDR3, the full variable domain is GAGVSQSPRYKVTKRGQDVALRCDPISGHVSLYWYRQALGQGPEFLTYFNYEAQQDKSGLPNDRFSAERPEGSISTLTIQRTEQRDSAMYRCASSLVGGGTGELFFGEGSRLTVL.

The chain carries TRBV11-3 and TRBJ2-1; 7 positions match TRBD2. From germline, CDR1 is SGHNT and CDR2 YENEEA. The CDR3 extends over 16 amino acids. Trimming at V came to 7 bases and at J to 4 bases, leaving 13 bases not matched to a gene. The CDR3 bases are TGTGCCAGCAACTTCCCTAATAGCGGGCGATACAATGAGCAGTTCTTC. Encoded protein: CASNFPNSGRYNEQFF.

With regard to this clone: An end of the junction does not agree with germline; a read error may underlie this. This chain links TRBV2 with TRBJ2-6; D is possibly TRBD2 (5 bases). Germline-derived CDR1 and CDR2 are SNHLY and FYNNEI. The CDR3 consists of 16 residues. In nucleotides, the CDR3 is TGTGCCAGCACTGAAAATTCTAGCCCTGGGGCCAACGTCCTGACTTTC. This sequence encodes CASTENSSPGANVLTF.

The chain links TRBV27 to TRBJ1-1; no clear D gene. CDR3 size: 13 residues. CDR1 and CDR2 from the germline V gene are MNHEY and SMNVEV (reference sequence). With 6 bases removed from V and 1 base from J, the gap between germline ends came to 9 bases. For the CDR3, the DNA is TGTGCCAGCAGGAGGCTGTCGAACACTGAAGCTTTCTTT. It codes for CASRRLSNTEAFF.

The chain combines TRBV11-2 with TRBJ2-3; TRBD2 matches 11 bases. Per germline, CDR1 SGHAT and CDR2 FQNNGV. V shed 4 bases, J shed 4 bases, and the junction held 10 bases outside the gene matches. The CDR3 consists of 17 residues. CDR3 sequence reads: CASSSSSGRMGPDTQYF. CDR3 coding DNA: TGTGCCAGCAGCTCGTCTAGCGGGAGGATGGGGCCAGATACGCAGTATTTT.

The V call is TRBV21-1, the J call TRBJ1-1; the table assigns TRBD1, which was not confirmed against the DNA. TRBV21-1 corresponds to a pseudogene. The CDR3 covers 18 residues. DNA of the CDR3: TGTGCCAGCAGCAAAGTTGGGGACAGGCATTTAATGAACACTGAAGCTTTCTTT. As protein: CASSKVGDRHLMNTEAFF.

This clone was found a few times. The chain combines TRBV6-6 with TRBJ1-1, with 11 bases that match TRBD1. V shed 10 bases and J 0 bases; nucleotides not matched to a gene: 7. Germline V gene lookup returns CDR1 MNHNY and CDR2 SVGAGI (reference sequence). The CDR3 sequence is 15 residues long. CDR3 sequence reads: CAIMGQGVLNTEAFF. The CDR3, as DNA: TGTGCCATAATGGGACAGGGGGTATTGAACACTGAAGCTTTCTTT.

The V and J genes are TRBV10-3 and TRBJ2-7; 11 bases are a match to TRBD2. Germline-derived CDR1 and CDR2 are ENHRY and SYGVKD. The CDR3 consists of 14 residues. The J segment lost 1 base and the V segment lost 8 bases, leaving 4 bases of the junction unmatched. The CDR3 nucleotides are TGTGCCATCGCCGGGACTAGCGGTTCCTACGAGCAGTACTTC. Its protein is CAIAGTSGSYEQYF.

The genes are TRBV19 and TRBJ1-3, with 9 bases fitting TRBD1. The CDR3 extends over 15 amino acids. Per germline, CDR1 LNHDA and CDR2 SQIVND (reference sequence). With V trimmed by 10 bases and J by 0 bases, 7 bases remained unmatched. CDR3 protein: CATMDRGSSGNTIYF. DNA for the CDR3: TGTGCCACCATGGACAGGGGAAGCTCTGGAAACACCATATATTTT. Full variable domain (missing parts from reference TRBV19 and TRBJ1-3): DGGITQSPKYLFRKEGQNVTLSCEQNLNHDAMYWYRQDPGQGLRLIYYSQIVNDFQKGDIAEGYSVSREKKESFPLTVTSAQKNPTAFYLCATMDRGSSGNTIYFGEGSWLTVV.

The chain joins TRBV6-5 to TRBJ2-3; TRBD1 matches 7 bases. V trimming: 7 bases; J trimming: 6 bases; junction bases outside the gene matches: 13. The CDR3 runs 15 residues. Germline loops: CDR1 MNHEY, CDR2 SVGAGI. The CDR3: CASTDGNRGTDTQYF. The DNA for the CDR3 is TGTGCCAGCACCGACGGAAACAGGGGAACGGATACGCAGTATTTT.

The CDR3 reads CASSFVLQRTSYEQYF. CDR3 DNA sequence: TGCGCCAGCAGCTTTGTGTTACAGCGGACTTCCTACGAGCAGTACTTC. The gene calls are TRBV5-1 and TRBJ2-7; the D gene is possibly TRBD2 (5 bases). V lost 2 bases and J 1 base, leaving 16 bases between the germline ends. Germline V gene data show CDR1 as SGHRS and CDR2 as YFSETQ. The CDR3 extends over 16 amino acids.

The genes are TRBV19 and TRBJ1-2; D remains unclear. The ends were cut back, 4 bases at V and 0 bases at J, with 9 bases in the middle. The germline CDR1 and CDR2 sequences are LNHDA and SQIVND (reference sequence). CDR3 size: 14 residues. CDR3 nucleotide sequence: TGTGCCAGTAGTAGATCGGTAGCTAACTATGGCTACACCTTC. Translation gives CASSRSVANYGYTF.

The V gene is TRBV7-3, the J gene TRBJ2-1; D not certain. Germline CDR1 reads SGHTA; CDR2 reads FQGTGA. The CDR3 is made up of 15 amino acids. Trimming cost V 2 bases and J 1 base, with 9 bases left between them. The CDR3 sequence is CASSLGYSSYNEQFF. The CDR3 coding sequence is TGTGCCAGCAGCTTAGGTTATAGTTCCTACAATGAGCAGTTCTTC.

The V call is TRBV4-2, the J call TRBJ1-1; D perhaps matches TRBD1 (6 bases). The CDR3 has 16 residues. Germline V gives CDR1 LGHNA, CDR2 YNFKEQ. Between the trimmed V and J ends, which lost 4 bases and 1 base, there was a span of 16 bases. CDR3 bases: TGTGCCAGCAGCCGCACGGGGGGGCAAGGGAACACTGAAGCTTTCTTT. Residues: CASSRTGGQGNTEAFF.

CDR3 protein: CASSVDSGPDRPQHF. CDR3 in DNA: TGTGCCAGCAGCGTAGATAGTGGGCCCGATCGGCCCCAGCATTTT. This chain joins TRBV9 and TRBJ1-5; D gene unclear. The germline V gene encodes CDR1 SGDLS and CDR2 YYNGEE. This CDR3 is built from 15 residues. V was clipped by 0 bases and J by 9 bases, with 16 bases between them.

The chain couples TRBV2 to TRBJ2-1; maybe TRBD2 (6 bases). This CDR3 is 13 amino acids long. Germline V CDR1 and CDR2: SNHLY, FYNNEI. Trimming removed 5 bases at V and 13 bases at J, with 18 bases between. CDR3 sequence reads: CASSRARDSFQFF. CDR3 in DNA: TGTGCCAGCAGTCGAGCCCGGGACTCCTTTCAGTTCTTC.

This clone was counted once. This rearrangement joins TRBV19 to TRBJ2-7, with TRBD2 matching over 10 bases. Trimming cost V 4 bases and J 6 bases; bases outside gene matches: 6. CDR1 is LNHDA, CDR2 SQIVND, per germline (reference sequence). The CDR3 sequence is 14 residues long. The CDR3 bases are TGTGCCAGTAGTACTCTAGCGGGAGCTAGCGAGCAGTACTTC. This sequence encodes CASSTLAGASEQYF.

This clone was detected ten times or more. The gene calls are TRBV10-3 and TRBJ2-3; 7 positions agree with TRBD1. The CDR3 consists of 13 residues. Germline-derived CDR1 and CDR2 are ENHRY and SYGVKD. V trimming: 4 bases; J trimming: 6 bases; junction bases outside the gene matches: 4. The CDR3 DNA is TGTGCCATCAGTGGACAGGGTTCGGATACGCAGTATTTT. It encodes CAISGQGSDTQYF.